The clone carrying this T cell receptor (beta chain) was counted at least ten times. The record originates from a study of T cells in Graves' hyperthyroidism and ophthalmopathy. There are 12 residues in the CDR3. V lost 8 bases and J 7 bases, leaving 15 bases between the germline ends. Germline V lookup: CDR1 MDHEN, CDR2 SYDVKM. Researchers amplified the TCR beta CDR3 regions from RNA transcripts. The HTBI primer set served for first-round RT-PCR of the TCR CDR3. From the multiplex PCR reads, TCRdb called clonotypes with MiXCR, one entry per CDR3 protein. The table lists 530,000 or so distinct CDR3 sequences, roughly a sixth of them singletons.

The sequencing sample was made of blood. The sequence was collected from a woman aged 18 to 35 with Graves' ophthalmopathy. The gene calls are TRBV28 and TRBJ2-7, with D tentatively TRBD2 (5 bases). The CDR3, as DNA: TGTGCCAGCGGATTTCCCTCGGGGGAGCAGTACTTC. As protein: CASGFPSGEQYF.